Below are 32 T cell receptor beta chains sequenced from a single sample in a study of blood T cell repertoires in COVID-19. Produced via immunoSEQ multiplex PCR; TCRdb's table is partial and in-frame only. The sample contains 120,000 to 150,000 clones, around 89% of which appear only once. Sample: peripheral blood. The receptor set was obtained from a human donor with COVID-19, enrolled during active disease. The donor label of this sample is uncertain.

The rearrangement joins TRBV4-2 to TRBJ2-5, with 11 bases matching TRBD2. The germline V gene has CDR1 LGHNA and CDR2 YNFKEQ. The CDR3 is 18 residues long. J gave up 5 bases and V 0 bases, and 11 bases lay outside the gene matches. CDR3 nucleotides: TGTGCCAGCAGCCAAGAAACTAGCGGGAGCCTCGGTGGGGAGACCCAGTACTTC. It is translated as CASSQETSGSLGGETQYF.

This chain joins TRBV5-4 and TRBJ2-3, with 7 nucleotides matching TRBD2. Germline CDR1 is SGHNT and CDR2 is YYREEE (reference sequence). The CDR3 loop spans 15 amino acids. V lost 1 base, J lost 1 base, and 3 bases stayed unmatched. CDR3 sequence: CASSLRAGGTDTQYF. DNA for the CDR3: TGTGCCAGCAGCTTGCGCGCGGGGGGCACAGATACGCAGTATTTT.

The J gene is TRBJ2-1, the V gene TRBV25-1, with TRBD2 identical over 11 bases. The CDR3 spans 16 residues. Germline assignment: CDR1 MGHDK and CDR2 SYGVNS. Germline trimming cut 3 bases from V and 8 bases from J; bases unmatched to any gene: 9. The CDR3 coding sequence is TGTGCCAGCAGTGAGTTTAGCGGGGGGGCTCGGGATGAGCAGTTCTTC. Protein product: CASSEFSGGARDEQFF.

The CDR3, as DNA: TGCACCAGCAGCCAAGAGGAGCGCTGGGGCAGGGCCCTCTCTGGAAACACCATATATTTT. This gives the protein CTSSQEERWGRALSGNTIYF. The chain is built from TRBV1 and TRBJ1-3; no DNA check was done on the table's D call, TRBD1. TRBV1 is a known pseudogene. The CDR3 runs 20 residues.

The genes are TRBV10-3 and TRBJ2-5; D is possibly TRBD2 (5 bases). Trimming took 4 bases from V and 3 from J, leaving 12 bases between them. Germline values: CDR1 ENHRY, CDR2 SYGVKD. CDR3 size: 14 residues. The CDR3 bases are TGTGCCATCAGTGTACGGGGTGGTGAAGAGACCCAGTACTTC. Amino acid sequence: CAISVRGGEETQYF.

CDR3 DNA sequence: TGCGCCAGCAGCCATTATTCGGGTCTTCCTCATAATTCACCCCTCCACTTT. Translating gives CASSHYSGLPHNSPLHF. V is TRBV4-1 and J is TRBJ1-6, with D uncertain. In germline, CDR1 is MGHRA, CDR2 YSYEKL. The CDR3 runs to 17 residues. Trimming took 3 bases from V and 5 from J, leaving 17 bases between them.

V usage is TRBV27 and J usage is TRBJ2-7; 8 bases align to TRBD1. CDR3 size: 13 residues. The germline V gene has CDR1 MNHEY and CDR2 SMNVEV (reference sequence). Losses at the gene ends were 7 bases for V and 2 bases for J; bases not matched to a gene: 4. The DNA of the CDR3 is TGTGCCAGCACCGGGACAGGTACCTACGAGCAGTACTTC. It encodes CASTGTGTYEQYF.

The chain couples TRBV6-1 to TRBJ1-6, with 7 bases aligning to TRBD1. The germline V gene encodes CDR1 MNHNS and CDR2 SASEGT. The CDR3 extends over 16 amino acids. Trimming took 2 bases from V and 4 from J; bases not matched to a gene: 5. The CDR3 bases are TGTGCCAGCAGTGAAATGGGACAGTCTTATAATTCACCCCTCCACTTT. Its protein product is CASSEMGQSYNSPLHF.

The chain combines TRBV7-2 with TRBJ1-2; 11 bases fit TRBD1. Germline V lookup: CDR1 SGHTA, CDR2 FQGNSA. The length of the CDR3 is 14 residues. The junction had 3 bases not matched to a gene; V was cut back by 5 bases and J by 4 bases. CDR3 region: CASSRTGGSYGYTF. In DNA form, the CDR3 reads TGTGCCAGCAGCCGGACAGGGGGCAGCTATGGCTACACCTTC.

This chain connects TRBV19 to TRBJ2-5; the D gene is possibly TRBD2 (5 bases). The germline V gene has CDR1 LNHDA and CDR2 SQIVND (reference sequence). The CDR3 totals 14 residues. The V and J ends lost 1 base and 5 bases respectively, with 11 bases between them. This chain's CDR3 is CASSIGLAEETQYF. The CDR3 coding sequence is TGTGCCAGTAGTATAGGTCTAGCCGAGGAGACCCAGTACTTC.

V is TRBV9 and J is TRBJ1-6; D possibly corresponds to TRBD1 (5 bases). CDR1 and CDR2 (germline): SGDLS, YYNGEE. Trimming took off 0 bases at V and 10 bases at J, with 14 bases between the two ends. CDR3 length: 15 residues. Here the CDR3 reads CASSVEQGGRSPLHF. The CDR3, as DNA: TGTGCCAGCAGCGTAGAGCAGGGCGGTAGGTCACCCCTCCACTTT.

This sequence joins TRBV6-5 and TRBJ1-2, with D perhaps TRBD1 (5 bases). Trimming stripped 0 bases from V and 4 bases from J, with 15 bases between. In germline, CDR1 is MNHEY, CDR2 SVGAGI. CDR3 size: 16 residues. CDR3 protein: CASSYSRGLFPYGYTF. In nucleotides, the CDR3 is TGTGCCAGCAGTTACTCGCGGGGCCTCTTCCCCTATGGCTACACCTTC.

CDR3 sequence: CASSVVGGASGYTF. CDR3 nucleotide sequence: TGCGCCAGCAGCGTGGTAGGGGGCGCTTCTGGCTACACCTTC. V and J are TRBV5-1 and TRBJ1-2, with TRBD1 identical over 7 bases. V gave up 4 bases and J gave up 7 bases; unmatched junction bases: 10. The CDR3 is 14 amino acids. Per germline, CDR1 SGHRS and CDR2 YFSETQ.

This clone was counted only a few times. V is TRBV19 and J is TRBJ1-6; no reliable D call. The V gene's germline CDR1 is LNHDA and CDR2 SQIVND (reference sequence). V lost 7 bases, J lost 7 bases, and 17 bases lay in between. This CDR3 spans 15 amino acids. CDR3: CASKSAGLGNSPLHF. Here the CDR3 DNA reads TGTGCCAGTAAATCTGCCGGACTCGGGAATTCACCCCTCCACTTT.

The chain carries TRBV15 and TRBJ1-3; TRBD1 might be the D (6 bases). Trimming pared 3 bases from V and 8 bases from J, leaving 11 bases between. Germline V lookup: CDR1 LNHNV, CDR2 YYDKDF (reference sequence). The CDR3 has 13 amino acids. The CDR3 region is CATSREKGDTIYF. As DNA, the CDR3 is TGTGCCACCAGCAGGGAAAAGGGGGACACCATATATTTT. The whole variable domain, filled in from reference TRBV15 and TRBJ1-3, reads DAMVIQNPRYQVTQFGKPVTLSCSQTLNHNVMYWYQQKSSQAPKLLFHYYDKDFNNEADTPDNFQSRRPNTSFCFLDIRSPGLGDTAMYLCATSREKGDTIYFGEGSWLTVV.

The chain has TRBV4-1 and TRBJ1-1; D call uncertain. This CDR3 contains 14 residues. Germline V gene lookup returns CDR1 MGHRA and CDR2 YSYEKL. The V end was cut by 0 bases, the J end by 2 bases, with 7 bases between. Here the CDR3 reads CASSQEAGNTEAFF. CDR3 DNA: TGCGCCAGCAGCCAAGAAGCGGGTAACACTGAAGCTTTCTTT.

The chain links TRBV9 to TRBJ2-7; TRBD2 agrees at 12 bases. V trimming: 3 bases; J trimming: 2 bases; junction bases outside the gene matches: 6. This CDR3 has 16 residues. Germline CDR1 SGDLS, CDR2 YYNGEE. CDR3 DNA: TGTGCCAGCAGCGCCTCTAGCGGGGGGGAAACCTACGAGCAGTACTTC. The encoded protein is CASSASSGGETYEQYF.

This rearrangement joins TRBV11-2 to TRBJ2-7, with D possibly being TRBD2 (6 bases). Germline V gives CDR1 SGHAT, CDR2 FQNNGV. Trimming removed 5 bases from V and 2 bases from J, with 19 bases in between. The CDR3 contains 16 residues. DNA of the CDR3: TGTGCCAGCAGCCCCGCGGGATTGGCCTCGGCCTACGAGCAGTACTTC. Amino acid sequence: CASSPAGLASAYEQYF.

The rearrangement links TRBV25-1 to TRBJ1-4; 7 bases line up with TRBD1. This CDR3 is built from 15 residues. Germline trimming cut 4 bases from V and 7 bases from J; bases unmatched to any gene: 9. Looked up from germline, CDR1 is MGHDK and CDR2 is SYGVNS. The CDR3 protein is CASSAQTGSREKLFF. CDR3 nucleotides: TGTGCCAGCAGTGCCCAGACAGGGAGCCGTGAAAAACTGTTTTTT.

This chain connects TRBV5-1 to TRBJ2-5, with D perhaps matching TRBD1 (6 bases). V shed 3 bases and J shed 5 bases, with 14 bases lying between them. Germline V gene sequence: CDR1 SGHRS, CDR2 YFSETQ. The CDR3 is made up of 14 amino acids. The CDR3 here is CASSSLTGSETQYF. The DNA of the CDR3 is TGCGCCAGCAGCTCCCTTACAGGGTCGGAGACCCAGTACTTC.

The CDR3 nucleotides read TGTGCCAGCAGCTTAGCTACGGCGAGGATAGGTTCACCCCTCCACTTT. Translating gives CASSLATARIGSPLHF. The gene calls are TRBV7-9 and TRBJ1-6, with D unresolved. V lost 0 bases, J lost 9 bases, and 15 bases lay in between. Germline V gene data show CDR1 as SEHNR and CDR2 as FQNEAQ (reference sequence). CDR3 length equals 16 residues. Looking up the rest from reference TRBV7-9 and TRBJ1-6 gives the full variable domain: DTGVSQNPRHKITKRGQNVTFRCDPISEHNRLYWYRQTLGQGPEFLTYFQNEAQLEKSRLLSDRFSAERPKGSFSTLEIQRTEQGDSAMYLCASSLATARIGSPLHFGNGTRLTVT.

The chain links TRBV6-1 to TRBJ1-6; D not certain. The V end lost 3 bases, the J end lost 8 bases, and 14 bases lay between the germline ends. The CDR3 contains 15 residues. Germline CDR1 reads MNHNS; CDR2 reads SASEGT. CDR3 amino acids: CASSEAAQPDSPLHF. CDR3 coding DNA: TGTGCCAGCAGTGAGGCAGCACAGCCCGATTCACCCCTCCACTTT.

The chain combines TRBV5-7 with TRBJ1-1; D might be TRBD1 (6 bases). TRBV5-7 has ORF status, its function being uncertain. V was pared by 0 bases and J by 1 base, with 19 bases between. This CDR3 region has 18 residues. The CDR3 loop reads CASSLAEAKGVKNTEAFF. The CDR3 nucleotides read TGTGCCAGCAGCTTGGCCGAGGCAAAGGGGGTAAAGAACACTGAAGCTTTCTTT.

CDR3 sequence (DNA): TGTGCCAGCAGCGCTCGGACTGAGGATGAAAAACTGTTTTTT. It translates to CASSARTEDEKLFF. The chain uses TRBV9 and TRBJ1-4; D is uncertain. Trimming cost V 3 bases and J 6 bases, with 12 bases left between them. The CDR3 extends over 14 amino acids. Germline V gene lookup returns CDR1 SGDLS and CDR2 YYNGEE. Using reference TRBV9 and TRBJ1-4 for the parts outside the CDR3, the full variable domain is DSGVTQTPKHLITATGQRVTLRCSPRSGDLSVYWYQQSLDQGLQFLIQYYNGEERAKGNILERFSAQQFPDLHSELNLSSLELGDSALYFCASSARTEDEKLFFGSGTQLSVL.

V and J are TRBV24-1 and TRBJ1-2; TRBD1 aligns across 8 bases. This CDR3 region has 13 residues. With V trimmed by 4 bases and J by 8 bases, 5 bases remained unmatched. The germline CDR1 and CDR2 sequences are KGHDR and SFDVKD. The CDR3 spells CATSDGQGSGYTF. The CDR3 region has the DNA TGTGCCACCAGTGACGGACAGGGAAGCGGCTACACCTTC.

The chain carries TRBV4-1 and TRBJ2-7; 11 bases match TRBD1. CDR1 and CDR2 from the germline V gene are MGHRA and YSYEKL. CDR3 length: 14 amino acids. V lost 4 bases and J lost 3; bases outside the gene matches: 2. CDR3 region: CASSPGTGGYEQYF. The CDR3 nucleotides read TGCGCCAGCAGCCCGGGGACAGGGGGCTACGAGCAGTACTTC.

This clone was detected only once. The chain is built from TRBV6-5 and TRBJ1-6, with 8 bases aligning to TRBD1. The CDR3 is 14 residues long. V dropped 6 bases and J dropped 7; count of bases not matched to a gene: 5. Germline CDR1 reads MNHEY; CDR2 reads SVGAGI. The CDR3 sequence: CASRGQGLNSPLHF. Here the CDR3 DNA reads TGTGCCAGCAGAGGACAGGGTCTCAATTCACCCCTCCACTTT.

J is TRBJ2-3 and V is TRBV7-9, with 8 bases that match TRBD2. Germline V gene lookup returns CDR1 SEHNR and CDR2 FQNEAQ (reference sequence). The CDR3 covers 14 residues. V was pared by 5 bases and J by 1 base, with 2 bases of the junction left unmatched. CDR3 sequence reads: CASSSSGGTDTQYF. The CDR3 region has the DNA TGTGCCAGCAGCAGTAGCGGGGGCACAGATACGCAGTATTTT. Using reference TRBV7-9 and TRBJ2-3 for the parts outside the CDR3, the full variable domain is DTGVSQNPRHKITKRGQNVTFRCDPISEHNRLYWYRQTLGQGPEFLTYFQNEAQLEKSRLLSDRFSAERPKGSFSTLEIQRTEQGDSAMYLCASSSSGGTDTQYFGPGTRLTVL.

This clone was detected once. CDR3: CASSEPGLAGGKEFF. For the CDR3, the DNA is TGTGCCAGCAGTGAACCGGGACTAGCGGGAGGGAAGGAGTTCTTC. This rearrangement joins TRBV25-1 to TRBJ2-1; 16 bases are shared with TRBD2. CDR1 and CDR2 from the germline V gene are MGHDK and SYGVNS. With 2 bases clipped from V and 14 bases from J, the junction kept 6 bases outside the gene matches. The CDR3 is made up of 15 amino acids.

The rearrangement joins TRBV11-3 to TRBJ2-7, with 8 bases fitting TRBD2. The length of the CDR3 is 14 residues. Trimming removed 5 bases from V and 4 bases from J; junction bases left unmatched: 7. CDR1 SGHNT and CDR2 YENEEA come from the germline V gene. The CDR3 coding sequence is TGTGCCAGCAGCCCGAGCGGGAGTGGTTACGAGCAGTACTTC. Encoded protein: CASSPSGSGYEQYF.

The rearrangement uses TRBV7-6 and TRBJ2-1, with 13 bases aligning to TRBD2. The CDR3 is 17 residues long. Germline V gene data show CDR1 as SGHVS and CDR2 as FNYEAQ. V lost 5 bases and J lost 2; bases outside the gene matches: 6. In nucleotides, the CDR3 is TGTGCCAGCAGCCCGACAACTAGCGGGAGGGCCTACAATGAGCAGTTCTTC. Translating gives CASSPTTSGRAYNEQFF.

This clone showed up just a few times. J is TRBJ1-2 and V is TRBV29-1; D unresolved. Trimming left V 5 bases short and J 1 base short, with 8 bases between. The CDR3 contains 12 residues. The germline CDR1 and CDR2 sequences are SQVTM and ANQGSEA. CDR3 nucleotide sequence: TGCAGCGTTCGACCGGGTAACTATGGCTACACCTTC. This translates into CSVRPGNYGYTF.